This TCR beta chain stems from a study of vaccination effects on CD4 cells after COVID-19. Germline V gene sequence: CDR1 SEHNR, CDR2 FQNEAQ (reference sequence). The CDR3 consists of 14 residues. Trimming removed 4 bases from V and 3 bases from J, with 13 bases in between. Details on this clone: Its antigen remains unknown.

Antigen-specific CD4+ T cells were expanded (with viral peptide pools) by the ViraFEST assay ahead of sequencing. The culture ran for approximately 10 days before CD4+ T cells were isolated. Nucleocapsid antibodies were negative in the vaccine recipients, who had never had SARS-CoV-2 infection. Cells had half their medium changed to IL-2 medium on days 3 and 7. Generated by immunoSEQ multiplex PCR, the TCRdb table keeps only in-frame clones and is missing some. The sample shows tens of thousands of clones, about four fifths of them seen only once. This chain joins TRBV7-9 and TRBJ2-7, with unresolved D. The source was CD4+ T cells from PBMCs cultured with SARS-CoV-2 spike peptides, collected before COVID-19 vaccination. The clonotype was recovered from a human donor who received a COVID-19 vaccine. As DNA, the CDR3 is TGTGCCAGCAGCTCAACAGTCGCCTACTACGAGCAGTACTTC. Its translation: CASSSTVAYYEQYF. The entire variable domain, with the rest obtained from reference TRBV7-9 and TRBJ2-7, is as follows: DTGVSQNPRHKITKRGQNVTFRCDPISEHNRLYWYRQTLGQGPEFLTYFQNEAQLEKSRLLSDRFSAERPKGSFSTLEIQRTEQGDSAMYLCASSSTVAYYEQYFGPGTRLTVT.